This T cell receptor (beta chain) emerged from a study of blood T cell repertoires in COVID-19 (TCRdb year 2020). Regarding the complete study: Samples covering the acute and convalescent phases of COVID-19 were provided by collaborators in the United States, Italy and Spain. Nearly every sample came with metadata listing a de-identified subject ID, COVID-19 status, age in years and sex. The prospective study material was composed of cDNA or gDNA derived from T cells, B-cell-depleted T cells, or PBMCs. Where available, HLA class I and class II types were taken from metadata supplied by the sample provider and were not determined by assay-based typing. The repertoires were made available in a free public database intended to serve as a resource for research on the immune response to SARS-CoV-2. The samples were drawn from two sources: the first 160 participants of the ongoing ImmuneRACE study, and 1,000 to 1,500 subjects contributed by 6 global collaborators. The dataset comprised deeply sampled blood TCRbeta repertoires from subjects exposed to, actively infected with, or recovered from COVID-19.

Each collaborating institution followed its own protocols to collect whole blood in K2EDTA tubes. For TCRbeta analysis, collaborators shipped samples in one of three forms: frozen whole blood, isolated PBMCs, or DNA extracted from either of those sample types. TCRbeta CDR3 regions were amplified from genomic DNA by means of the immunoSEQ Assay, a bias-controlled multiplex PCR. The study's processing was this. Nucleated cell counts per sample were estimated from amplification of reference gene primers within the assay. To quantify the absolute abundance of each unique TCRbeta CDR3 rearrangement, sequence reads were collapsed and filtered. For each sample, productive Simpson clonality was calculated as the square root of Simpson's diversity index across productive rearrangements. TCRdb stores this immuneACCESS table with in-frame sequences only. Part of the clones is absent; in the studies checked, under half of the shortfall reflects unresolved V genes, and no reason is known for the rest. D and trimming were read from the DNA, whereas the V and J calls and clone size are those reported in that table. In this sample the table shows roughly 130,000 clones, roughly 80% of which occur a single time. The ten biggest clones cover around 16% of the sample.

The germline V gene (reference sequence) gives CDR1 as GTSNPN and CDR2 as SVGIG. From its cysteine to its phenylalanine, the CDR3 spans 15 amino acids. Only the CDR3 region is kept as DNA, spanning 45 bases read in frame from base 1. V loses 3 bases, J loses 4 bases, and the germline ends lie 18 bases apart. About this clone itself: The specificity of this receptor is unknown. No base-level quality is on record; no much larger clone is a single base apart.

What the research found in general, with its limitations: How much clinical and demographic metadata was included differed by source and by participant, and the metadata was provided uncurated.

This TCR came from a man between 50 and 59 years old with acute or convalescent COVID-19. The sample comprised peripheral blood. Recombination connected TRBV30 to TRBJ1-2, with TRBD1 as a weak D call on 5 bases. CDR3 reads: CAWSPFGRGLYGYTF. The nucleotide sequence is TGTGCCTGGAGCCCCTTTGGAAGGGGCCTCTATGGCTACACCTTC.